This TCR beta chain came from a study of blood T cells in healthy people across ages. Study-wide results and caveats: Versus aged donors, long-lived donors had higher diversity and more naive CD4+ cells.

Through a sample-barcoded 5' primer and a J-beta primer mix, a second PCR was run for roughly 6 to 12 cycles. Each CDR3 protein is one row after TCRdb ran MiXCR on the 5' RACE reads. The sample includes hundreds of thousands of distinct CDR3 sequences, around 48% of them seen just once. Each sample gave at least 6.5 million isolated PBMCs. The germline V and J ends were trimmed by 1 base and 3 bases, with 9 bases remaining between them. Germline assignment: CDR1 SGHVS and CDR2 FQNEAQ. This CDR3 has 14 amino acids. As concerns this clonotype: Its antigen is not identified.

This receptor was obtained from a woman in her sixties or seventies in good health. The chain has TRBV7-8 and TRBJ1-1; no clear D. The sample consisted of blood. CDR3 DNA sequence: TGTGCCAGCAGCTTAGACGGCAGGTACACTGAAGCTTTCTTT. It specifies CASSLDGRYTEAFF.